This paragraph covers one T cell receptor beta chain sequence. No antigen is known for it. The genomic DNA of each subset was split evenly across several immunoSEQ plates. Ten immunoSEQ deep assay plates were used to sequence the DNA of unsorted PBMCs. The repertoire was sequenced with immunoSEQ multiplex PCR; TCRdb's copy has only in-frame clones and lacks some. The table includes approximately 510,000 clones, less than 85% detected once. These data belong to a study of shared clonotypes between healthy human individuals. Broader study findings: Investigators expected sequencing depth to affect clonotype sharing among donors. The researchers took only blood, and tissue repertoires probably look different.

The CDR3 extends over 16 amino acids. V dropped 1 base and J dropped 4 bases, with 11 bases sitting between them. From germline, CDR1 is SGHVS and CDR2 FQNEAQ. The TCR sequence derives from a woman aged 35 to 49 in good health. Some clones in this sample may be carry-over from other donors' samples. The chain employs TRBV7-8 and TRBJ2-6; D remains ambiguous. Sequenced input: PBMCs. The CDR3 nucleotides read TGTGCCAGCAGCTTAGTTTGGAAAGCCGGGGCCAACGTCCTGACTTTC. Translated: CASSLVWKAGANVLTF.